There are a few counts of the clone carrying this T cell receptor (beta chain). Germline V gives CDR1 DFQATT, CDR2 SNEGSKA (reference sequence). The CDR3 runs to 11 residues. V was cut by 3 bases and J by 7 bases, with 9 bases left in between. These data belong to a study of beta chain features in type 1 diabetes. The authors reverse transcribed all of the isolated RNA, so sequencing captured expressed TCRB transcripts. TCRdb's copy holds only in-frame clones and misses some; the assay was immunoSEQ multiplex PCR. Among more than 110,000 clones listed, about 7.1% were seen once. Averaging roughly 110 mL, one heparinised blood draw was given by each donor. The authors sorted CD4+ naive, central memory, regulatory and stem cell-like memory cells via CD45RO/CCR7/CD25/CD127/CD95/CD27.

This receptor was identified in a woman in her twenties or thirties in good health. The chain has TRBV20-1 and TRBJ2-5; TRBD2 might be the D (6 bases). Sequenced input: central memory CD4+ T cells from blood. CDR3 sequence: CSARPGRTQYF. CDR3 coding DNA: TGCAGTGCTAGGCCCGGGAGGACCCAGTACTTC.